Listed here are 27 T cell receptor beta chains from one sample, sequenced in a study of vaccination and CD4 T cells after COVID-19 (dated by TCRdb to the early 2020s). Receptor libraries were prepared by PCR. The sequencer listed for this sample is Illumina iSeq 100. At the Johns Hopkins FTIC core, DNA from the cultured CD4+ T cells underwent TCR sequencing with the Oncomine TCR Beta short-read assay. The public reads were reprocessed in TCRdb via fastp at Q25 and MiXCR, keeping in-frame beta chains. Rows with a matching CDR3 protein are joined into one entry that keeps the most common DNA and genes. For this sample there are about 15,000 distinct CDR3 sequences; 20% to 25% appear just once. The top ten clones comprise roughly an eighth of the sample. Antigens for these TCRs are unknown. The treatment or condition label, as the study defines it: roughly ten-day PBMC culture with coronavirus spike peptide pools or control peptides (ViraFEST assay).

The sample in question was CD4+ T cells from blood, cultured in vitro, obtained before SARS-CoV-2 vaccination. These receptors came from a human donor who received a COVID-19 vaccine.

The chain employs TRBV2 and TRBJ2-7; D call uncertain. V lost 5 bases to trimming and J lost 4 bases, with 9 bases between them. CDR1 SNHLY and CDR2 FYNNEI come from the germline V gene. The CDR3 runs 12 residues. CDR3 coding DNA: TGTGCCAGCAGTCACGACACATACGAGCAGTACTTC. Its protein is CASSHDTYEQYF.

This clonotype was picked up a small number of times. The CDR3 region has the DNA TGCAGTGCATACAAAGGGGGGGGAAACACCGGGGAGCTGTTTTTT. This gives the protein CSAYKGGGNTGELFF. The chain uses TRBV20-1 and TRBJ2-2; maybe TRBD2 (7 bases). Trimming cost V 6 bases and J 2 bases, with 16 bases left between them. Germline values: CDR1 DFQATT, CDR2 SNEGSKA (reference sequence). This CDR3 region has 15 residues.

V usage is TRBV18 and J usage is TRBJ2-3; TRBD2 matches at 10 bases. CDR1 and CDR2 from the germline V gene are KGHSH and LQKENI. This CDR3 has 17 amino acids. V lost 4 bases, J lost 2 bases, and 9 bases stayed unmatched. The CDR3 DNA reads TGTGCCAGCTCACTTATCTCTAGCGGGGGAACCACAGATACGCAGTATTTT. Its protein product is CASSLISSGGTTDTQYF.

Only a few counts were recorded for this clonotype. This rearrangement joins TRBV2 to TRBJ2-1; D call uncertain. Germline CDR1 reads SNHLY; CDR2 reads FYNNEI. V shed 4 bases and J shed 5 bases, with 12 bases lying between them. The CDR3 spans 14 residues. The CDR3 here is CASSGKGKDNEQFF. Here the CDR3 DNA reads TGTGCCAGCAGTGGCAAGGGAAAGGACAATGAGCAGTTCTTC. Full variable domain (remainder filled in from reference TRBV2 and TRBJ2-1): EPEVTQTPSHQVTQMGQEVILRCVPISNHLYFYWYRQILGQKVEFLVSFYNNEISEKSEIFDDQFSVERPDGSNFTLKIRSTKLEDSAMYFCASSGKGKDNEQFFGPGTRLTVL.

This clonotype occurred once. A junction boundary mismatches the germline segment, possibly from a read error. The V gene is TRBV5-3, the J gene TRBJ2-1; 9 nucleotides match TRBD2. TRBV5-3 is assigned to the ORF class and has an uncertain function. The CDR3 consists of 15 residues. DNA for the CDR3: TGTGCCAGAAGCTTGACCGCTAGCGGGGACGTCGAGCGGTTCTTC. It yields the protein CARSLTASGDVERFF.

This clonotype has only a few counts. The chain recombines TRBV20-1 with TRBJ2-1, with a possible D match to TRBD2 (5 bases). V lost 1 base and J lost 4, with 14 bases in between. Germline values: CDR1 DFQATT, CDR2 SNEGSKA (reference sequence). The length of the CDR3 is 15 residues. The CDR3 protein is CSARGSRGVYNEQFF. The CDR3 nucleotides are TGCAGTGCTAGAGGGAGTCGGGGTGTGTACAATGAGCAGTTCTTC.

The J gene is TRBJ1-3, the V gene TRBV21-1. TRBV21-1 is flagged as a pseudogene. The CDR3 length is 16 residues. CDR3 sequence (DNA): TGTGCCAGCTTGCATTACCCTAGCGACTCTGGAAACACCATATATTTT. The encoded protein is CASLHYPSDSGNTIYF.

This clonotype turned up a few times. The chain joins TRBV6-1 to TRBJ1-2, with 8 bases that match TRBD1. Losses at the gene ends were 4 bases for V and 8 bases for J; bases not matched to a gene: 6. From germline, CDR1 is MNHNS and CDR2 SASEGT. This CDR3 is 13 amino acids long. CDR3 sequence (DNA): TGTGCCAGCAGTGTCCAGGGGGCGAGCGGCTACACCTTC. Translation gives CASSVQGASGYTF.

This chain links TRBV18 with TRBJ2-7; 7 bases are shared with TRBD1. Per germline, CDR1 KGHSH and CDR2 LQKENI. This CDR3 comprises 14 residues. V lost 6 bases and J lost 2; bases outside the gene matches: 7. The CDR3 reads CASSSDRTPYEQYF. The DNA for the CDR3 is TGTGCCAGCTCTTCGGACAGGACCCCCTACGAGCAGTACTTC.

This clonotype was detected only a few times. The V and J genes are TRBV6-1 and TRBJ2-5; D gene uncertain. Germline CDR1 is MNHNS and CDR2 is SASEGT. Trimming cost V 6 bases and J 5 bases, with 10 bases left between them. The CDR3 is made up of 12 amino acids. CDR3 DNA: TGTGCCAGCAGCGATACCTCGGAGACCCAGTACTTC. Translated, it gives CASSDTSETQYF.

The DNA of the CDR3 is TGTGCCAGCGGGGGGACAGGGGGCTTAGAGACCCAGTACTTC. Its translation: CASGGTGGLETQYF. This rearrangement joins TRBV6-1 to TRBJ2-5, with TRBD1 matching over 12 bases. The CDR3 extends over 14 amino acids. V lost 8 bases to trimming and J lost 4 bases; unmatched junction nucleotides: 5. The germline V gene has CDR1 MNHNS and CDR2 SASEGT.

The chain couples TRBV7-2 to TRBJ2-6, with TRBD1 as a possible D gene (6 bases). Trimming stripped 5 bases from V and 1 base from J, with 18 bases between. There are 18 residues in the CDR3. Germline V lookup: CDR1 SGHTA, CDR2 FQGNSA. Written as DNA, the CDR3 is TGTGCCAGCAGCGGCACAGGGAGCCAATTATCTGGGGCCAACGTCCTGACTTTC. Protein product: CASSGTGSQLSGANVLTF.

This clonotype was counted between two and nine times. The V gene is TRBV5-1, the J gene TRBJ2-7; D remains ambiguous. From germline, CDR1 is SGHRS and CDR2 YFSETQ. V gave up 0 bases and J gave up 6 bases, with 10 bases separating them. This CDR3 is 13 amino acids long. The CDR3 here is CASSLDPLAEQYF. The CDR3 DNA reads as TGCGCCAGCAGCTTGGACCCATTGGCCGAGCAGTACTTC.

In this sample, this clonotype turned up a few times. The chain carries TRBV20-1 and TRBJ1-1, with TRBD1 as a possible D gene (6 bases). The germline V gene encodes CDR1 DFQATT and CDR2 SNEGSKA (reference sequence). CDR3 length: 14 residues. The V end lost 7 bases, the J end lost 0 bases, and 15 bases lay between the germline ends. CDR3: CSGRADSMNTEAFF. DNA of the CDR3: TGCAGTGGCCGAGCGGACAGCATGAACACTGAAGCTTTCTTT.

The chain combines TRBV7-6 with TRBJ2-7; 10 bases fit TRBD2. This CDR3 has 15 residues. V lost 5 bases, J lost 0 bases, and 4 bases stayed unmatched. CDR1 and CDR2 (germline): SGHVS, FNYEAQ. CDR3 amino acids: CASSKTSGDSYEQYF. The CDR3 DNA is TGTGCCAGCAGCAAAACTAGCGGGGACTCCTACGAGCAGTACTTC. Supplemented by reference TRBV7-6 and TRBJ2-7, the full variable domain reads GAGVSQSPRYKVTKRGQDVALRCDPISGHVSLYWYRQALGQGPEFLTYFNYEAQQDKSGLPNDRFSAERPEGSISTLTIQRTEQRDSAMYRCASSKTSGDSYEQYFGPGTRLTVT.

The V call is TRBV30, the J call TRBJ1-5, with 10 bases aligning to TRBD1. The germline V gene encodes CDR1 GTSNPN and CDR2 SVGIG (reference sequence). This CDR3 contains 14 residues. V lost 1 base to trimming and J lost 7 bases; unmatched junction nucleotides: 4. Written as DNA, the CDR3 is TGTGCCTGGAGTGGACAGGGGGCAGGGCAGCCCCAGCATTTT. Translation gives CAWSGQGAGQPQHF.

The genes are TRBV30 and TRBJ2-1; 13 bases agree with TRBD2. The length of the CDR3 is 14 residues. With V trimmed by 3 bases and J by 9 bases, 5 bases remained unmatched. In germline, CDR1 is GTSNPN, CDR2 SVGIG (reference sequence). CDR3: CAWRTSGGAVEQFF. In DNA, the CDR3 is TGTGCCTGGAGAACTAGCGGGGGGGCCGTTGAGCAGTTCTTC. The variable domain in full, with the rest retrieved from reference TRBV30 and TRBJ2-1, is SQTIHQWPATLVQPVGSPLSLECTVEGTSNPNLYWYRQAAGRGLQLLFYSVGIGQISSEVPQNLSASRPQDRQFILSSKKLLLSDSGFYLCAWRTSGGAVEQFFGPGTRLTVL.

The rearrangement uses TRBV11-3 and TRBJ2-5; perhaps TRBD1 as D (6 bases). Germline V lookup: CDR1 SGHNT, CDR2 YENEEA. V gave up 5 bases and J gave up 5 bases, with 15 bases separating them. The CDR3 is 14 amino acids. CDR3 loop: CASSLKQGRETQYF. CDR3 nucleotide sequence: TGTGCCAGCAGCCTAAAACAGGGCCGGGAGACCCAGTACTTC.

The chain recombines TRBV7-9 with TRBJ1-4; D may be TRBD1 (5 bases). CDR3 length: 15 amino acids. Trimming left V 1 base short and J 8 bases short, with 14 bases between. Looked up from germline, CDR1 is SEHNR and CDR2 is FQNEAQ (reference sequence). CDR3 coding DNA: TGTGCCAGCAGCTTAGTTGAGGGGCTTGACGAAAAACTGTTTTTT. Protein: CASSLVEGLDEKLFF.

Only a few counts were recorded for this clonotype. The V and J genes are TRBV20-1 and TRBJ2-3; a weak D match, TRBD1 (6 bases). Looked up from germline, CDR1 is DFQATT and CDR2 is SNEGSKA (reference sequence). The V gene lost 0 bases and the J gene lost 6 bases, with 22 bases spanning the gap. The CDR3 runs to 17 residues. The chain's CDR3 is CSARDPSGRGIGDTQYF. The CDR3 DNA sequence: TGCAGTGCTAGAGATCCTTCGGGCAGGGGAATTGGGGATACGCAGTATTTT.

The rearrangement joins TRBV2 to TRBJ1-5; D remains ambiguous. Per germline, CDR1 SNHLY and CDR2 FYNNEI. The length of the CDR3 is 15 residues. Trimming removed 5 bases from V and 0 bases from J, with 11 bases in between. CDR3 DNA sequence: TGTGCCAGCAGTTTTTTCCGCTATAGCAATCAGCCCCAGCATTTT. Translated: CASSFFRYSNQPQHF.

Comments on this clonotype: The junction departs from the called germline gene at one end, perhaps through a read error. The CDR3: CAGSEGQGYGYTF. The CDR3 DNA sequence: TGTGCCGGCAGTGAAGGCCAGGGCTATGGCTACACCTTC. V and J are TRBV6-1 and TRBJ1-2; possibly TRBD1 for D (5 bases). Germline assignment: CDR1 MNHNS and CDR2 SASEGT. There are 13 residues in the CDR3.

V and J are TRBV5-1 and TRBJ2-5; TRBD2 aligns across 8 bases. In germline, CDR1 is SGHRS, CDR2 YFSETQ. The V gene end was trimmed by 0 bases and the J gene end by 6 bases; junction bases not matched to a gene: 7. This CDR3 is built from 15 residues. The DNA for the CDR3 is TGCGCCAGCAGCTTGGCGGGGGGGGCTGTGAAGACCCAGTACTTC. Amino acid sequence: CASSLAGGAVKTQYF.

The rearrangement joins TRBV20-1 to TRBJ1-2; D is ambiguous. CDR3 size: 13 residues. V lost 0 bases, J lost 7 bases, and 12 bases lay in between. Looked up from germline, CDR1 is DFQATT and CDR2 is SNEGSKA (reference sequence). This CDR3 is CSARDQGRGGYTF. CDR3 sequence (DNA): TGCAGTGCTAGAGATCAAGGGCGTGGTGGCTACACCTTC.

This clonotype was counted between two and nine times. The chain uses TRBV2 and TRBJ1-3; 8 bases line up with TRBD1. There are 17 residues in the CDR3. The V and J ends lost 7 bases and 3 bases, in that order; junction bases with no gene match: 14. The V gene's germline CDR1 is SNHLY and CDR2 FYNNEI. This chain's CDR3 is CASNQGAAAFGGNTIYF. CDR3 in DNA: TGTGCCAGCAACCAGGGGGCCGCGGCTTTCGGTGGAAACACCATATATTTT.

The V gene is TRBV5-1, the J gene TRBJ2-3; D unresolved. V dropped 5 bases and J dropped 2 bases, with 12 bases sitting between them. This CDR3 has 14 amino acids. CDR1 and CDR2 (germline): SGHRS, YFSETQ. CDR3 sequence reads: CASRPAVATDTQYF. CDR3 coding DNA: TGCGCCAGCAGGCCGGCAGTGGCCACAGATACGCAGTATTTT. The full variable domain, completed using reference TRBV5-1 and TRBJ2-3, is KAGVTQTPRYLIKTRGQQVTLSCSPISGHRSVSWYQQTPGQGLQFLFEYFSETQRNKGNFPGRFSGRQFSNSRSEMNVSTLELGDSALYLCASRPAVATDTQYFGPGTRLTVL.

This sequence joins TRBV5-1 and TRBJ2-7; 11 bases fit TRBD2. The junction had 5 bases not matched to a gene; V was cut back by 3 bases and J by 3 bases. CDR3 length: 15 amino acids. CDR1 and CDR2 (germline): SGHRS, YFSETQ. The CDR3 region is CASSSSGGIHYEQYF. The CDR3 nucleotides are TGCGCCAGCAGCTCTAGCGGGGGGATACACTACGAGCAGTACTTC.